These 5 T cell receptor beta chains came from one sample sequenced in a study of cytomegalovirus exposure and HLA in healthy donors. With 60 Vbeta and 13 Jbeta primers, the PCR was carried out. The data were produced by immunoSEQ multiplex PCR, yet TCRdb's version contains in-frame clones alone and is incomplete. The table records about 160,000 clones, around 82% of them present only once. Sequencing was performed on PBMCs. These receptors were obtained from a man younger than 40 in good health and CMV-seronegative.

The rearrangement links TRBV7-9 to TRBJ2-5; the D is unclear. The V and J ends lost 1 base and 2 bases respectively, with 14 bases between them. CDR3 length: 16 amino acids. The germline CDR1 and CDR2 sequences are SEHNR and FQNEAQ (reference sequence). CDR3 protein: CASSLVDLGVQETQYF. The CDR3 DNA reads as TGTGCCAGCAGCTTAGTCGATCTAGGAGTGCAAGAGACCCAGTACTTC. Full variable domain (remainder filled in from reference TRBV7-9 and TRBJ2-5): DTGVSQNPRHKITKRGQNVTFRCDPISEHNRLYWYRQTLGQGPEFLTYFQNEAQLEKSRLLSDRFSAERPKGSFSTLEIQRTEQGDSAMYLCASSLVDLGVQETQYFGPGTRLLVL.

V usage is TRBV4-2 and J usage is TRBJ2-2; TRBD1 agrees at 8 bases. CDR1 is LGHNA, CDR2 YNFKEQ, per germline. The CDR3 loop spans 16 amino acids. With V trimmed by 4 bases and J by 5 bases, 9 bases remained unmatched. This CDR3 is CASSPGGQGVTGELFF. The CDR3 region has the DNA TGTGCCAGCAGCCCCGGAGGACAGGGAGTTACCGGGGAGCTGTTTTTT.

The genes are TRBV12-5 and TRBJ2-2; the match to TRBD1 covers 7 bases. The CDR3 spans 15 residues. Per germline, CDR1 LGHNT and CDR2 FRNRAP. With 5 bases clipped from V and 2 bases from J, the junction kept 5 bases outside the gene matches. CDR3 nucleotide sequence: TGTGCTAGTGGTCCGGGACAGCTAAACACCGGGGAGCTGTTTTTT. This sequence encodes CASGPGQLNTGELFF.

This sequence joins TRBV7-8 and TRBJ1-5; D is undetermined. CDR1 SGHVS and CDR2 FQNEAQ come from the germline V gene. The CDR3 has 15 amino acids. The V gene lost 1 base and the J gene lost 0 bases, with 7 bases spanning the gap. This CDR3 is CASSLVQNSNQPQHF. CDR3 coding DNA: TGTGCCAGCAGCTTAGTGCAGAATAGCAATCAGCCCCAGCATTTT.

The chain employs TRBV15 and TRBJ2-5; no reliable D call. CDR1 and CDR2 from the germline V gene are LNHNV and YYDKDF (reference sequence). Trimming removed 4 bases from V and 5 bases from J, with 14 bases in between. The CDR3 length is 14 residues. CDR3 in DNA: TGTGCCACCAGCACCCTCACTATTGGGGAGACCCAGTACTTC. This sequence encodes CATSTLTIGETQYF.